The clone carrying this T cell receptor beta chain was counted only a few times. CDR3 length equals 14 residues. Germline lookup yields CDR1 MDHEN and CDR2 SYDVKM. V lost 2 bases, J lost 7 bases, and 15 bases lay in between. This table comes from immunoSEQ multiplex PCR, and its TCRdb copy is limited to in-frame clones, with some not included. Among about 55,000 clones listed, roughly four fifths were seen once. The sample belongs to a study of blood T cell repertoires in COVID-19. The sequence came from a woman aged 55-69 years with acute or convalescent COVID-19. The chain has TRBV28 and TRBJ2-7; maybe TRBD2 (5 bases). Input material: peripheral blood. The CDR3 protein is CASSLRRVRREQYF. DNA of the CDR3: TGTGCCAGCAGTTTACGGCGGGTTCGGCGGGAGCAGTACTTC.